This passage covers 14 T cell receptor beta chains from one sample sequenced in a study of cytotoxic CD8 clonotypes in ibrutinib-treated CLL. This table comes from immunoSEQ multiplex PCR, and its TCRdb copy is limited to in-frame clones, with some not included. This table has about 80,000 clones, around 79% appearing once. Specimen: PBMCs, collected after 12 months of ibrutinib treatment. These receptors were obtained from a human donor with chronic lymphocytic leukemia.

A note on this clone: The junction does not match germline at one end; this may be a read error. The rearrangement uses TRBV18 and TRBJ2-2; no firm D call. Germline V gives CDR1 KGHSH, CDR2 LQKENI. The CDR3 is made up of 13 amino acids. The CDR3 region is CASSPADTRELFF. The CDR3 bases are TGTGCCAGCTCACCAGCAGACACCAGGGAGCTGTTTTTT. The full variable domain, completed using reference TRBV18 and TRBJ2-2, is NAGVMQNPRHLVRRRGQEARLRCSPMKGHSHVYWYRQLPEEGLKFMVYLQKENIIDESGMPKERFSAEFPKEGPSILRIQQVVRGDSAAYFCASSPADTRELFFGEGSRLTVL.

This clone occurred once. The CDR3 DNA sequence: TGTGCCAGCTCACGGGGAGCTAGCGGGAGCACAGATACGCAGTATTTT. Protein: CASSRGASGSTDTQYF. The V and J genes are TRBV18 and TRBJ2-3, with TRBD2 matching over 8 bases. Germline CDR1 is KGHSH and CDR2 is LQKENI. Losses at the gene ends were 4 bases for V and 0 bases for J; bases not matched to a gene: 6. This CDR3 is built from 16 residues. Full variable domain (remainder filled in from reference TRBV18 and TRBJ2-3): NAGVMQNPRHLVRRRGQEARLRCSPMKGHSHVYWYRQLPEEGLKFMVYLQKENIIDESGMPKERFSAEFPKEGPSILRIQQVVRGDSAAYFCASSRGASGSTDTQYFGPGTRLTVL.

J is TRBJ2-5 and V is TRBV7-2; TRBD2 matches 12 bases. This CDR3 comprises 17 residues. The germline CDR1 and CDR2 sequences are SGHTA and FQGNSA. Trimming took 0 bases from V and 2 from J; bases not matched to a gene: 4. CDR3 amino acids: CASSLAPSGRGQETQYF. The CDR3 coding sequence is TGTGCCAGCAGCTTAGCCCCTAGCGGGAGGGGGCAAGAGACCCAGTACTTC.

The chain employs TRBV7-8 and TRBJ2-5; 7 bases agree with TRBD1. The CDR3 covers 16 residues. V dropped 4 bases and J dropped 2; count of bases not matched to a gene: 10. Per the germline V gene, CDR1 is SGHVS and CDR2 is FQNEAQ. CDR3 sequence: CASSSGVPGGQETQYF. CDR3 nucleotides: TGTGCCAGCAGCTCCGGGGTGCCAGGGGGACAAGAGACCCAGTACTTC.

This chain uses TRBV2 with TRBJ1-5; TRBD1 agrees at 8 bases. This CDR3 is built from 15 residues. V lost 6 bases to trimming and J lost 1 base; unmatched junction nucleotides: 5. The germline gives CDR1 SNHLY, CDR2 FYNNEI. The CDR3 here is CASSQQGVSNQPQHF. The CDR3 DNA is TGTGCCAGCAGCCAACAGGGGGTGAGCAATCAGCCCCAGCATTTT.

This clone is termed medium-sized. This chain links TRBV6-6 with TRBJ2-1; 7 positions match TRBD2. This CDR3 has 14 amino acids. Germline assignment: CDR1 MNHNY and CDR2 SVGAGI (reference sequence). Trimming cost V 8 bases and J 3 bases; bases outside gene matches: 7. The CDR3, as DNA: TGTGCCAGCGGTGTTGCGGGGGACTACAATGAGCAGTTCTTC. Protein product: CASGVAGDYNEQFF.

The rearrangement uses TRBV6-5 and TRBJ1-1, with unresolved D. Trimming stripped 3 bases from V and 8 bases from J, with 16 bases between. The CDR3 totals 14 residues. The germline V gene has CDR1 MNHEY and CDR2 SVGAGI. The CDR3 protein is CASSYLSGGSEAFF. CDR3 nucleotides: TGTGCCAGCAGTTATCTCTCGGGAGGGTCGGAAGCTTTCTTT.

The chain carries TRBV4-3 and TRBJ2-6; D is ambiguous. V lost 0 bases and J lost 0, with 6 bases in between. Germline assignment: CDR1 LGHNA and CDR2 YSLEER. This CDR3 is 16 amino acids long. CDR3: CASSQEGPSGANVLTF. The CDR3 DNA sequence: TGCGCCAGCAGCCAAGAGGGCCCCTCTGGGGCCAACGTCCTGACTTTC.

The CDR3 DNA follows: TGTGCCAGCAGTTTCGCCACTCGAGATACGCAGTATTTT. It is translated as CASSFATRDTQYF. This chain joins TRBV27 and TRBJ2-3; the D is unclear. From germline, CDR1 is MNHEY and CDR2 SMNVEV (reference sequence). CDR3 length: 13 residues. V shed 3 bases and J shed 5 bases, with 9 bases lying between them.

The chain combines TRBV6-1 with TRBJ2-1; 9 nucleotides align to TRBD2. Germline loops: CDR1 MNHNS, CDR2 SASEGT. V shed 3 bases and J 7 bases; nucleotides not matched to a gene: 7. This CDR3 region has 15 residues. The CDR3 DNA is TGTGCCAGCAGTGACTCGCGGGGGGGTTTAAATGAGCAGTTCTTC. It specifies CASSDSRGGLNEQFF.

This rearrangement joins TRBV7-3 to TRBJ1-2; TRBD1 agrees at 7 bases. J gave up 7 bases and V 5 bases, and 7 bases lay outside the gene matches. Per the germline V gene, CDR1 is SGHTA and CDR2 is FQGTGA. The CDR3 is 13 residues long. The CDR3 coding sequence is TGTGCCAGCAGCCAAGGACAGGCGAGTGGCTACACCTTC. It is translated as CASSQGQASGYTF.

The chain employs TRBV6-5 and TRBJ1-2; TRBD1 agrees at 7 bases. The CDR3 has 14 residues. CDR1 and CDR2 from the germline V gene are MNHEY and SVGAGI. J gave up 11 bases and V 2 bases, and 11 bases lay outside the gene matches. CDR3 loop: CASSYPGGAEGYTF. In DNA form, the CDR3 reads TGTGCCAGCAGTTACCCAGGGGGGGCAGAGGGGTACACCTTC.

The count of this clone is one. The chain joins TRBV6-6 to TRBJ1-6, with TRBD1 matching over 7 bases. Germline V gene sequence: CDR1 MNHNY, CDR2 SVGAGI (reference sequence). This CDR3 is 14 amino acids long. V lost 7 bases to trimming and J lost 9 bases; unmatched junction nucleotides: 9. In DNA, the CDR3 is TGTGCCAGCACCCAGGGGGGAGGGGGTTCACCCCTCCACTTT. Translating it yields CASTQGGGGSPLHF.

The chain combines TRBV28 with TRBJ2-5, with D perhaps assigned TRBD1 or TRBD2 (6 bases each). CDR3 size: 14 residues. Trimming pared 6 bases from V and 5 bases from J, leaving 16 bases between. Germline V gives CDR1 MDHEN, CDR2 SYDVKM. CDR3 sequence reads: CASRQGGPRETQYF. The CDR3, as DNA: TGTGCCAGCAGGCAAGGGGGGCCTAGGGAGACCCAGTACTTC.